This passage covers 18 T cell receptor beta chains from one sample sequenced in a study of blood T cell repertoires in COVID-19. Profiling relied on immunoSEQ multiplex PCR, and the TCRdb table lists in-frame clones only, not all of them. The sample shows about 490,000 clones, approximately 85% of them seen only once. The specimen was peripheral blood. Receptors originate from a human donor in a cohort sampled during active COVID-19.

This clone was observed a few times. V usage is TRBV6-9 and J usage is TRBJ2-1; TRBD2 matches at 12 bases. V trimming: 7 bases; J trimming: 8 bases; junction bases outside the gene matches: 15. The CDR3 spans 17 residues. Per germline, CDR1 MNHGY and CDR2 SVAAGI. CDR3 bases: TGTGCCAGCATGTACTCGGCCGGACTAGCGGGGATATATGAGCAGTTCTTC. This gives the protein CASMYSAGLAGIYEQFF.

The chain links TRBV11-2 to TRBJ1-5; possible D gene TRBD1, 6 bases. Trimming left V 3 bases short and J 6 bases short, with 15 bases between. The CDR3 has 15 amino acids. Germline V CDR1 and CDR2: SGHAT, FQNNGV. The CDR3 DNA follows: TGTGCCAGCAGCTTGGTAGGGGGTTTGGCTCAGCCCCAGCATTTT. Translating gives CASSLVGGLAQPQHF.

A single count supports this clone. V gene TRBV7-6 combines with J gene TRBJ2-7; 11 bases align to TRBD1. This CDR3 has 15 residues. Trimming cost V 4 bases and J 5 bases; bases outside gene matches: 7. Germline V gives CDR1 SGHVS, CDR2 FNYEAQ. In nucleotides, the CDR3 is TGTGCCAGCAGCTCCGGACAGGGGGCAGTGGACGAGCAGTACTTC. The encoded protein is CASSSGQGAVDEQYF.

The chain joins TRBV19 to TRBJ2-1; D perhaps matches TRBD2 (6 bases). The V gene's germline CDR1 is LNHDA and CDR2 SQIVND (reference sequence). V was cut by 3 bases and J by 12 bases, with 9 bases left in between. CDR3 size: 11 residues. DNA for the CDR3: TGTGCCAGTAGTATCCTAGCGAGGCAGTTCTTC. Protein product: CASSILARQFF.

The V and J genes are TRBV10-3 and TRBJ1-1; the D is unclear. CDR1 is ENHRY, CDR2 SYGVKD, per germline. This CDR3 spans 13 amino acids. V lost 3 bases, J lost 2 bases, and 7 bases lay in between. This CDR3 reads CAISDNRNTEAFF. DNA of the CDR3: TGTGCCATCAGTGACAACAGAAACACTGAAGCTTTCTTT.

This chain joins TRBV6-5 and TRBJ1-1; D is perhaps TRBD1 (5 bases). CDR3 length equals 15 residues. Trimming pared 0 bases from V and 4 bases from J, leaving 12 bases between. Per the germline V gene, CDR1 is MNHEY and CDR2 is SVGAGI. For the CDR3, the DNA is TGTGCCAGCAGTTACTCATATGGGGGGAGCACTGAAGCTTTCTTT. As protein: CASSYSYGGSTEAFF.

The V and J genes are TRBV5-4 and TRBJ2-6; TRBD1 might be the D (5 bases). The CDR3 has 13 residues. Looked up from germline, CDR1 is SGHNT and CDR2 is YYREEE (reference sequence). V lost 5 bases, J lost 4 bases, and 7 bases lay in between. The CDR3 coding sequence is TGTGCCAGCAGTCGACAGGGGGCCAACGTCCTGACTTTC. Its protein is CASSRQGANVLTF.

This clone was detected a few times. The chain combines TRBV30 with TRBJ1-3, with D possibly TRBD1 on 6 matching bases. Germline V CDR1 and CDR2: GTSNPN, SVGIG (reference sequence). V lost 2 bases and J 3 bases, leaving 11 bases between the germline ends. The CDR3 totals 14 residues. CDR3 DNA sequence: TGTGCCTGGAGTACCGGGGGGCATGGAAACACCATATATTTT. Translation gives CAWSTGGHGNTIYF.

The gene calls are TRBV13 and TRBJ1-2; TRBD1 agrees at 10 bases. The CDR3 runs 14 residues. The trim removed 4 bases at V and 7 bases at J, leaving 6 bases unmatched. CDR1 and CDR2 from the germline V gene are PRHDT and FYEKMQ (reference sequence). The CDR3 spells CASSSGTGDFGYTF. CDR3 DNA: TGTGCCAGCAGCTCCGGGACAGGGGATTTTGGCTACACCTTC.

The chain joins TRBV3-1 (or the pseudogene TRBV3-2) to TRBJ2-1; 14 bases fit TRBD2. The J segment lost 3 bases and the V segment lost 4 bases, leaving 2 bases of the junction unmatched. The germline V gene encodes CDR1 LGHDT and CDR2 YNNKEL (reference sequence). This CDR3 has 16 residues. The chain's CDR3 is CASSRGLAGVYNEQFF. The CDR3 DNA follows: TGTGCCAGCAGCCGGGGACTAGCGGGAGTCTACAATGAGCAGTTCTTC.

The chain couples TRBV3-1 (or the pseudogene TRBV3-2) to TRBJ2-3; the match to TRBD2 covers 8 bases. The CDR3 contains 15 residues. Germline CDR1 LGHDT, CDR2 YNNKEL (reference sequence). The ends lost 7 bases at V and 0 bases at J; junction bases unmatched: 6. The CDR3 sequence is CASTFREGSTDTQYF. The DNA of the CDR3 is TGTGCCAGCACGTTCCGGGAGGGTAGCACAGATACGCAGTATTTT.

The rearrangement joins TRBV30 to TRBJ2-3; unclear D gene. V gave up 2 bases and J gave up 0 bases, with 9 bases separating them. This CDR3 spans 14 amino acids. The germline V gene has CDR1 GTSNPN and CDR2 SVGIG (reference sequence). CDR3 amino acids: CAWSRYSSTDTQYF. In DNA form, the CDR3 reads TGTGCCTGGAGTCGGTACTCTAGCACAGATACGCAGTATTTT.

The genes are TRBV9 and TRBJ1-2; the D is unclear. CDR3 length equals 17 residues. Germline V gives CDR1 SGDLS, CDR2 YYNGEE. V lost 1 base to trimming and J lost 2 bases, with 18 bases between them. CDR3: CASSVSATYTENYGYTF. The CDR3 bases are TGTGCCAGCAGCGTATCAGCAACTTATACAGAGAACTATGGCTACACCTTC.

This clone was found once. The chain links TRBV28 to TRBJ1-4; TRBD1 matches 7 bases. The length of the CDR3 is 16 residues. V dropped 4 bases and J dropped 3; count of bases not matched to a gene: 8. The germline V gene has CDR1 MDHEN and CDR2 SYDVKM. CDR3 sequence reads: CASSSRKGASNEKLFF. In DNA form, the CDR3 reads TGTGCCAGCAGTTCTAGGAAGGGGGCATCTAATGAAAAACTGTTTTTT.

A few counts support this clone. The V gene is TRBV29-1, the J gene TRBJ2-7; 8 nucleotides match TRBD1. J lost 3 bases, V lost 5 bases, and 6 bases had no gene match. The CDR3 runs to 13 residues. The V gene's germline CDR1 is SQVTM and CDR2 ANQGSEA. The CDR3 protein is CSVNAGQGYEQYF. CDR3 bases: TGCAGCGTTAATGCCGGACAGGGCTACGAGCAGTACTTC.

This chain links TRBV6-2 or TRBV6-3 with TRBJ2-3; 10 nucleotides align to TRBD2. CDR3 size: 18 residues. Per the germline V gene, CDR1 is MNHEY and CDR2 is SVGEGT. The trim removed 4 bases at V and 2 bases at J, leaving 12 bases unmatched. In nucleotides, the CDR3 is TGTGCCAGCAGTTTTACAGGACTAGCGGAATCTTACACAGATACGCAGTATTTT. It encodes CASSFTGLAESYTDTQYF.

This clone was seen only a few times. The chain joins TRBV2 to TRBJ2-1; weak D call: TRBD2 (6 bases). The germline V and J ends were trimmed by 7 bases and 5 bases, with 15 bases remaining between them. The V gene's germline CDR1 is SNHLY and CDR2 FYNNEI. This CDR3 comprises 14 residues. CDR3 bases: TGTGCCAGCATGGTACGGGGGTCCAACAATGAGCAGTTCTTC. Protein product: CASMVRGSNNEQFF.

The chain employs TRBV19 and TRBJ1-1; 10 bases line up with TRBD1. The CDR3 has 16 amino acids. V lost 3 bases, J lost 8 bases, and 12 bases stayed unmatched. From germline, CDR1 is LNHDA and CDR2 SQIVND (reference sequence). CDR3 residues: CASSIWKETGGREAFF. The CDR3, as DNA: TGTGCCAGTAGTATTTGGAAAGAGACAGGGGGCAGAGAAGCTTTCTTT.